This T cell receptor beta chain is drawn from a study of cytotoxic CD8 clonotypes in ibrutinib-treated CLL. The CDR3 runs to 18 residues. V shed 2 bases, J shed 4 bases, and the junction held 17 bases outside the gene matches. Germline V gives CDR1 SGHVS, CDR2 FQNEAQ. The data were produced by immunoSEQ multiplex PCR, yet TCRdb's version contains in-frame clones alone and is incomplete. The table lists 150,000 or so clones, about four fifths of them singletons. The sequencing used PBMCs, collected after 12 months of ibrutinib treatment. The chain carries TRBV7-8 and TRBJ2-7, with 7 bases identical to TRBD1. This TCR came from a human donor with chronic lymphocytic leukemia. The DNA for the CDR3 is TGTGCCAGCAGCTTACGACAGGGTATCACCCCATCACTTTACGAGCAGTACTTC. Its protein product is CASSLRQGITPSLYEQYF.